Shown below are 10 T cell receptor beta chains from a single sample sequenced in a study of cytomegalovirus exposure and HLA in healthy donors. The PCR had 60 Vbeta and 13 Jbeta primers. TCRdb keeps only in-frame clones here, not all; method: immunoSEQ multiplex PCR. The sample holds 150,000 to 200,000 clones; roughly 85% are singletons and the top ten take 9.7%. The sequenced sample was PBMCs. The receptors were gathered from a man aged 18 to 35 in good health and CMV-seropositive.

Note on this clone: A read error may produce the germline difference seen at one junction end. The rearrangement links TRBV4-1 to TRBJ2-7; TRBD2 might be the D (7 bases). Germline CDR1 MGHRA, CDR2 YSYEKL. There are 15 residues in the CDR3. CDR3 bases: TGCGCCGGCAGCCCCGTAGTGGGGGGGCGCCACGAGCAGTACTTC. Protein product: CAGSPVVGGRHEQYF.

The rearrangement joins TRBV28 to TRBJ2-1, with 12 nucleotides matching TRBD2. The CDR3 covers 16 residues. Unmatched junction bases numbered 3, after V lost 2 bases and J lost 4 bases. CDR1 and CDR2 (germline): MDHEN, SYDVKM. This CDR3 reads CASSLNGLAGYNEQFF. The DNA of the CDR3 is TGTGCCAGCAGTTTAAATGGACTAGCGGGGTACAATGAGCAGTTCTTC. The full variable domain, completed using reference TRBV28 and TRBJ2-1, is DVKVTQSSRYLVKRTGEKVFLECVQDMDHENMFWYRQDPGLGLRLIYFSYDVKMKEKGDIPEGYSVSREKKERFSLILESASTNQTSMYLCASSLNGLAGYNEQFFGPGTRLTVL.

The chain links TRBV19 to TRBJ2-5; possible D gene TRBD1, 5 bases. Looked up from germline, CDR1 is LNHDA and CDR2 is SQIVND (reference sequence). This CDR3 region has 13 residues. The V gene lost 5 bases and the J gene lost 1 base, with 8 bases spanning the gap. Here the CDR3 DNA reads TGTGCCAGTAGTGTAACAGGCCAAGAGACCCAGTACTTC. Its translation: CASSVTGQETQYF.

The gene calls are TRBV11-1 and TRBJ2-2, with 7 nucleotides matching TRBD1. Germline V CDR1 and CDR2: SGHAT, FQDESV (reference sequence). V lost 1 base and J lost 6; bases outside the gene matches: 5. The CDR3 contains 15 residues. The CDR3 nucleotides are TGTGCCAGCAGCTTAGAGCAGGGGGTGGCCGGGGAGCTGTTTTTT. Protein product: CASSLEQGVAGELFF.

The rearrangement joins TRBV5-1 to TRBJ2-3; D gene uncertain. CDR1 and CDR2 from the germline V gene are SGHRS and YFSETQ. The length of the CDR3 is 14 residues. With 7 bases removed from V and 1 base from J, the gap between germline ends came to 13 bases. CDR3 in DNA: TGCGCCAGCGCTTTGGTCTCGGGCACAGATACGCAGTATTTT. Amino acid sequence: CASALVSGTDTQYF.

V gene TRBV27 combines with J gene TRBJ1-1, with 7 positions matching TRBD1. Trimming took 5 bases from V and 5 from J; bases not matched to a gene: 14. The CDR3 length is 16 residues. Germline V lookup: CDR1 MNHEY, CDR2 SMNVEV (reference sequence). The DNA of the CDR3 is TGTGCCAGCAGTCCTTGGAAAACAGGGGATCGGACTGAAGCTTTCTTT. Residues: CASSPWKTGDRTEAFF.

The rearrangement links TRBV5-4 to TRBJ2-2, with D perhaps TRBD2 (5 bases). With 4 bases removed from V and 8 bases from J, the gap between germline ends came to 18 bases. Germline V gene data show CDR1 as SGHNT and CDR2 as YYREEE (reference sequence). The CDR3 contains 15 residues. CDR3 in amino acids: CASSAQLESGGELFF. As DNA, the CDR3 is TGTGCCAGCAGCGCCCAACTAGAATCGGGAGGGGAGCTGTTTTTT.

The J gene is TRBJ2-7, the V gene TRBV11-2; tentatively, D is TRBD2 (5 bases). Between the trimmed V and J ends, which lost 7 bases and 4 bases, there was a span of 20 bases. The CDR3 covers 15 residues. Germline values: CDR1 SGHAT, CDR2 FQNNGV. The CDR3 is CASMGSVAWRYEQYF. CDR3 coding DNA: TGTGCCAGCATGGGAAGTGTGGCCTGGAGGTACGAGCAGTACTTC.

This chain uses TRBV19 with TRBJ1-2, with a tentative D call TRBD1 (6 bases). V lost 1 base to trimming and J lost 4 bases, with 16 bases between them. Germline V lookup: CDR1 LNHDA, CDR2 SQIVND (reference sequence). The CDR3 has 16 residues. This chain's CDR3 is CASSIGGRGRIYGYTF. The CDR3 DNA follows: TGTGCCAGTAGTATAGGGGGCAGGGGAAGGATCTATGGCTACACCTTC.

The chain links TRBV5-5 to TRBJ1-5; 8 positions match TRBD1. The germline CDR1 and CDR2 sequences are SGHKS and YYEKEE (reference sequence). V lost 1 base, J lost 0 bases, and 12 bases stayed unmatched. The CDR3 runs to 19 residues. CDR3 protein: CASSLWMTGEDYSNQPQHF. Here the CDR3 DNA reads TGTGCCAGCAGCTTGTGGATGACAGGGGAGGACTATAGCAATCAGCCCCAGCATTTT.